One and the same sample provided the 9 T cell receptor beta chains below, sequenced in a study of tumor and adjacent non-tumor tissue in lung cancer. RNA was extracted from bulk tissue without any cell sorting. TCRbeta libraries were built with three rounds of nested PCR, modified from ARM-PCR. TCRdb reprocessed the multiplex PCR reads via MiXCR and lists one record per CDR3 protein. The sample consists of around 71,000 distinct CDR3 sequences, approximately 72% of them appearing once. Sequenced material: lung tumor tissue. These receptors all come from a woman in her thirties or forties with non-small cell lung cancer.

In the case of this clonotype: At one of its ends the junction is not consistent with the germline gene, which may arise from a read error. The chain joins TRBV6-1 to TRBJ2-3; 11 bases are shared with TRBD2. The CDR3 contains 17 residues. The germline V gene has CDR1 MNHNS and CDR2 SASEGT. CDR3 DNA sequence: TGTGCGAGCAGTAGGTCATCTAGCGGGGGGAGCACAGATACGCTGTATTTT. The encoded protein is CASSRSSSGGSTDTLYF.

This clonotype was observed many times. The chain is built from TRBV4-1 and TRBJ2-3; D gene ambiguous. The CDR3 is 15 residues long. CDR1 is MGHRA, CDR2 YSYEKL, per germline. V shed 0 bases and J shed 2 bases, with 9 bases lying between them. The CDR3, as DNA: TGCGCCAGCAGCCAAGATCTCTCAGCCACAGATACGCAGTATTTT. This sequence encodes CASSQDLSATDTQYF.

Comments on this clonotype: This CDR3 fails to terminate in the conserved phenylalanine or tryptophan, so it likely reflects a read error. Because the CDR3's place on the DNA is in doubt, the DNA is left out and the CDR3 is given as listed by TCRdb. The CDR3 here is CSAWTGLFDELFL. The rearrangement joins TRBV29-1 to TRBJ2-1; TRBD1 is the table's D call and was not checked against the DNA. Germline V gene lookup returns CDR1 SQVTM and CDR2 ANQGSEA. The CDR3 totals 13 residues, both ends included.

This clonotype was counted once. It is likely a read error, because the conserved phenylalanine at the end of the CDR3 is missing. This chain links TRBV20-1 with TRBJ1-1; D is uncertain. Germline loops: CDR1 DFQATT, CDR2 SNEGSKA (reference sequence). The CDR3 sequence is 12 residues long. V lost 8 bases, J lost 6 bases, and 16 bases lay in between. The CDR3 sequence is CSTPERGSEAFS. For the CDR3, the DNA is TGCAGTACCCCCGAGCGGGGTTCTGAAGCTTTCTCT.

A word on this clonotype: This could be a read error, since a much larger clone is one nucleotide away. The V call is TRBV28, the J call TRBJ1-3; the D is unclear. V was clipped by 1 base and J by 0 bases, with 13 bases between them. The CDR3 has 17 residues. The germline V gene encodes CDR1 MDHEN and CDR2 SYDVKM. CDR3 protein: CASSLSAGVNSGNTIYF. The CDR3 region has the DNA TGTGCCAGCAGTTTATCGGCAGGCGTCAACTCTGGAAACACCATATATTTT. Together with reference TRBV28 and TRBJ1-3, the CDR3 gives the full variable domain: DVKVTQSSRYLVKRTGEKVFLECVQDMDHENMFWYRQDPGLGLRLIYFSYDVKMKEKGDIPEGYSVSREKKERFSLILESASTNQTSMYLCASSLSAGVNSGNTIYFGEGSWLTVV.

This clonotype showed up just a few times. One end of the junction varies from germline; a read error may be responsible. J is TRBJ2-7 and V is TRBV11-2, with D hard to call. This CDR3 region has 15 residues. The germline V gene encodes CDR1 SGHAT and CDR2 FQNNGV. CDR3 sequence (DNA): TGTGCTAGCAGCTTAGATCCCCAGAAGTCCTACGAACAGTACTTC. Protein product: CASSLDPQKSYEQYF.

As for this clonotype: Compared with germline, one end of the junction differs, possibly owing to a read error. The V gene is TRBV28, the J gene TRBJ2-7; 12 bases agree with TRBD2. The CDR3 has 15 residues. Germline CDR1 is MDHEN and CDR2 is SYDVKM. As DNA, the CDR3 is TGTACCAGCAGTTCCCCTGGACTAGCGGGACAACCGCAGTACTTC. Protein product: CTSSSPGLAGQPQYF.

Comment on this clonotype: The junction departs from the called germline gene at one end, perhaps through a read error. V is TRBV11-2 and J is TRBJ2-5, with D perhaps given as TRBD1 or TRBD2 (5 bases each). CDR3 length: 15 amino acids. The germline gives CDR1 SGHAT, CDR2 FQNNGV. CDR3 sequence: CASSLAIGVGETHYF. The CDR3 DNA reads TGTGCCAGTAGCCTAGCCATAGGGGTAGGGGAGACCCATTACTTC.

This clonotype showed up just a few times. Mismatch with germline at one junction end may stem from a read error. V is TRBV29-1 and J is TRBJ1-1; 7 bases map to TRBD1. The CDR3 covers 11 residues. Germline-derived CDR1 and CDR2 are SQVTM and ANQGSEA. CDR3 in amino acids: CGVRQGRLVFF. CDR3 nucleotides: TGCGGCGTTAGACAGGGAAGGTTAGTTTTCTTT.